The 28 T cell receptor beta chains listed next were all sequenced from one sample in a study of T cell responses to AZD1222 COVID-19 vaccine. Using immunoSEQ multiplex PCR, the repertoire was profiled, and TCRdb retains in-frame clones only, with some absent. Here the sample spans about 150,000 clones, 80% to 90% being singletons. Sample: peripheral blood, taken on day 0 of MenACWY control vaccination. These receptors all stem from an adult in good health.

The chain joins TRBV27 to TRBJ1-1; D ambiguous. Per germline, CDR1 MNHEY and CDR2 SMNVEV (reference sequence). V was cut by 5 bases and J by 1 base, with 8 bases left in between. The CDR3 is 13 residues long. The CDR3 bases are TGTGCCAGCAGTCTCCGGGCGAACACTGAAGCTTTCTTT. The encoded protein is CASSLRANTEAFF.

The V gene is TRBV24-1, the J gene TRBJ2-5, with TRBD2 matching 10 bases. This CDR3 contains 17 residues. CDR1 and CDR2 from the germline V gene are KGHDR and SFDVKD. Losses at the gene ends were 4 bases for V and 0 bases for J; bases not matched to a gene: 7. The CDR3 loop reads CATSDKLAGEDQETQYF. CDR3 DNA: TGTGCCACCAGTGACAAGCTAGCGGGAGAGGACCAAGAGACCCAGTACTTC.

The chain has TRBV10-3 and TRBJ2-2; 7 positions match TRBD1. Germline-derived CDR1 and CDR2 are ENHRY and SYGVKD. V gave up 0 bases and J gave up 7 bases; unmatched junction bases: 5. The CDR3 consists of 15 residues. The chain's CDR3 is CAISESQGQSGELFF. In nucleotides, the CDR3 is TGTGCCATCAGTGAGTCACAGGGGCAAAGCGGGGAGCTGTTTTTT.

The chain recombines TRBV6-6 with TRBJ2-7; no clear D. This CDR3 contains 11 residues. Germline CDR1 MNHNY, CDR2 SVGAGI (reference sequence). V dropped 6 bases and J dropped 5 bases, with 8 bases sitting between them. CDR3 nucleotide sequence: TGTGCCAGCAGCATCTTCGACGAGCAGTACTTC. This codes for CASSIFDEQYF.

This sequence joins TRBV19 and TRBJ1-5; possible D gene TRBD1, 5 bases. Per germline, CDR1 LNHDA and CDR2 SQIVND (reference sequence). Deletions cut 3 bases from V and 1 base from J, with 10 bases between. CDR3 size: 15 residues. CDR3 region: CASSIMGESNQPQHF. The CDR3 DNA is TGTGCCAGTAGTATCATGGGGGAAAGCAATCAGCCCCAGCATTTT. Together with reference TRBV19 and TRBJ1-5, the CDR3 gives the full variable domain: DGGITQSPKYLFRKEGQNVTLSCEQNLNHDAMYWYRQDPGQGLRLIYYSQIVNDFQKGDIAEGYSVSREKKESFPLTVTSAQKNPTAFYLCASSIMGESNQPQHFGDGTRLSIL.

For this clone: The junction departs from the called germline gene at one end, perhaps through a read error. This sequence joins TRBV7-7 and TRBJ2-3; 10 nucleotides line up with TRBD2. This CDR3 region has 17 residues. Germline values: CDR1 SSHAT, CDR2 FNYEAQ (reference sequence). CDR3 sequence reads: CASSLGPAGGQSDTQYF. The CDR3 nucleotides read TGTGCTAGCAGCCTGGGCCCAGCGGGAGGGCAATCAGATACGCAGTATTTT.

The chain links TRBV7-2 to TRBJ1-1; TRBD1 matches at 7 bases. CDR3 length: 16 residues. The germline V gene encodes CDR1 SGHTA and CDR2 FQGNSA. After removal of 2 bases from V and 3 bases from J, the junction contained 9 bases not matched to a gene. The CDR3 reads CASSLPIRGYDTEAFF. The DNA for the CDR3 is TGTGCCAGCAGCTTACCGATCAGGGGGTACGACACTGAAGCTTTCTTT.

The CDR3 bases are TGTGCCAGCAGCTTAGCGGCGGGGGGACAGGGGAATGAAAAACTGTTTTTT. This translates into CASSLAAGGQGNEKLFF. The rearrangement uses TRBV13 and TRBJ1-4; 10 bases agree with TRBD1. The CDR3 is made up of 17 amino acids. V shed 1 base and J 5 bases; nucleotides not matched to a gene: 7. From germline, CDR1 is PRHDT and CDR2 FYEKMQ (reference sequence).

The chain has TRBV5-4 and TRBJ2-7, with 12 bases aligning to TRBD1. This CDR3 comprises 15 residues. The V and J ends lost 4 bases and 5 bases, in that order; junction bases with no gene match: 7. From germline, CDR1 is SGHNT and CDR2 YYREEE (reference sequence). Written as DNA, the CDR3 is TGTGCCAGCAGCCTAGGGACAGGGGGCAAGAACGAGCAGTACTTC. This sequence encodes CASSLGTGGKNEQYF.

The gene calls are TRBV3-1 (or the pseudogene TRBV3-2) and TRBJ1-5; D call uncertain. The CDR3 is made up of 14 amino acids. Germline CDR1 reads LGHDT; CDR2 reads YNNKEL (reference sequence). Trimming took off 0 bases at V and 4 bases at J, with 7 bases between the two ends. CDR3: CASSQDTGNQPQHF. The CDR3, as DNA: TGTGCCAGCAGCCAAGATACCGGGAATCAGCCCCAGCATTTT.

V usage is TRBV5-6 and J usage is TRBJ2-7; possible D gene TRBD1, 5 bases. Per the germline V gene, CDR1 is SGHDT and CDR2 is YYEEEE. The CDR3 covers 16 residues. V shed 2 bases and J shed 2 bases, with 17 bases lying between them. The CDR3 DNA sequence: TGTGCCAGCAGCTTAGTCGGACCAGGGAAGGCCTACGAGCAGTACGTC. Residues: CASSLVGPGKAYEQYV.

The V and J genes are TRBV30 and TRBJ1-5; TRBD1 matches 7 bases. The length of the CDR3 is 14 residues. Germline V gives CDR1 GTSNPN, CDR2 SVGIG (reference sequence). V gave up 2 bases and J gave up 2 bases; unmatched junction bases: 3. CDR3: CAWSRGQGNQPQHF. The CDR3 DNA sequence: TGTGCCTGGAGTAGAGGACAGGGCAATCAGCCCCAGCATTTT.

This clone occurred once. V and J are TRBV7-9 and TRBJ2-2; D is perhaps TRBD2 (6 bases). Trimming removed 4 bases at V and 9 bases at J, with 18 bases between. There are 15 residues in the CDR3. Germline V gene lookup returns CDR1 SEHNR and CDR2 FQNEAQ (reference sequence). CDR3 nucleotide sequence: TGTGCCAGCAGCTCCGTTAGCGGCCGCACAAGGGAGCTGTTTTTT. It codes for CASSSVSGRTRELFF.

For the CDR3, the DNA is TGTGCCATCAGTAGAGGGACTAGCGGGGGGTACGAGCAGTACGTC. Its translation: CAISRGTSGGYEQYV. The rearrangement links TRBV10-3 to TRBJ2-7; 15 bases line up with TRBD2. The J segment lost 4 bases and the V segment lost 5 bases, leaving 3 bases of the junction unmatched. Germline CDR1 ENHRY, CDR2 SYGVKD. There are 15 residues in the CDR3.

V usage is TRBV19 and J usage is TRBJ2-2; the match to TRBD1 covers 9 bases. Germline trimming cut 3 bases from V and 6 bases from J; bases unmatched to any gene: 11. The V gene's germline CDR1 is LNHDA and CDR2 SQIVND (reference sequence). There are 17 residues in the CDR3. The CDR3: CASSMALGTGYSGELFF. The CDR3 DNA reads TGTGCCAGTAGTATGGCCCTCGGGACAGGGTATTCCGGGGAGCTGTTTTTT.

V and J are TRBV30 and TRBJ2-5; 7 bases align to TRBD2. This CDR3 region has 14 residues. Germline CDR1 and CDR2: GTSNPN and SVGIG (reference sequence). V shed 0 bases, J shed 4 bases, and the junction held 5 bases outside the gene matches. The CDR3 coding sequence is TGTGCCTGGAGTGTACGGGGGAGGGGAGAGACCCAGTACTTC. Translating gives CAWSVRGRGETQYF.

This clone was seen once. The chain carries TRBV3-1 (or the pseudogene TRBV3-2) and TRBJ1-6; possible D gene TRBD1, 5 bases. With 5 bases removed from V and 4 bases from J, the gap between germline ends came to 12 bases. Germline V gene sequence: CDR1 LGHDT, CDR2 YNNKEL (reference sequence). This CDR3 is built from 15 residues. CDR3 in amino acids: CASSWGDFYNSPLHF. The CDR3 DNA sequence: TGTGCCAGCAGCTGGGGGGACTTTTATAATTCACCCCTCCACTTT.

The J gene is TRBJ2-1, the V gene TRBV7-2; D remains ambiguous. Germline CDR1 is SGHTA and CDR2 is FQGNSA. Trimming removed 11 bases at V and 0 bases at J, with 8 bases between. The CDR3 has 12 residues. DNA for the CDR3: TGTGCCTCGGCAGACTCCTACAATGAGCAGTTCTTC. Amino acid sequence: CASADSYNEQFF.

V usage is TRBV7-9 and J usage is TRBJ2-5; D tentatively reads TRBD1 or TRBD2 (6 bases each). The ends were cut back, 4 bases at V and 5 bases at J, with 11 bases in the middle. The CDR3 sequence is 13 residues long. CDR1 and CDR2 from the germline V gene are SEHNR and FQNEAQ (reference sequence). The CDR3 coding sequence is TGTGCCAGCAGCTCCTCGGGGGCGGAGACCCAGTACTTC. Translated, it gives CASSSSGAETQYF.

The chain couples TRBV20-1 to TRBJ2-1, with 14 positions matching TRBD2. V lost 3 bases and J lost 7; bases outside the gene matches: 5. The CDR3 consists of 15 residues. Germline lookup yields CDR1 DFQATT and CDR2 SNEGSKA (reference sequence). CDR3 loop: CSASRLAGGPNEQFF. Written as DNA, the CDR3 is TGCAGTGCTAGTAGACTAGCGGGGGGGCCGAATGAGCAGTTCTTC.

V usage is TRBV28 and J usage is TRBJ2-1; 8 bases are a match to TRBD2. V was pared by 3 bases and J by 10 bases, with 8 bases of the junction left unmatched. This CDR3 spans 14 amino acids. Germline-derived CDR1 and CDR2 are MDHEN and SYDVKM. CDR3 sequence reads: CASSFGVAGSEQFF. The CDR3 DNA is TGTGCCAGCAGTTTCGGGGTAGCGGGGAGCGAGCAGTTCTTC.

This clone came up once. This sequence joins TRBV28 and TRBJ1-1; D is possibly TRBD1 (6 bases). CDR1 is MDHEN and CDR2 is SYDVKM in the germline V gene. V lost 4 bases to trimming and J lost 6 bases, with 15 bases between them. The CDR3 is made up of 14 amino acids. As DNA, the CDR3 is TGTGCCAGCAGTTACAACTTACAGGGCCCTGAAGCTTTCTTT. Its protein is CASSYNLQGPEAFF.

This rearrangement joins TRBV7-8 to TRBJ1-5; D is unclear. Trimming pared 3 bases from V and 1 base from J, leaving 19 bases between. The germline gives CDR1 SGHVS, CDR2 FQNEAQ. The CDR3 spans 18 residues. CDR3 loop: CASSFLPLFSKSNQPQHF. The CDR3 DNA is TGTGCCAGCAGCTTTCTCCCCCTCTTTAGCAAGAGCAATCAGCCCCAGCATTTT. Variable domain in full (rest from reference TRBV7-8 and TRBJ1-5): GAGVSQSPRYKVAKRGQDVALRCDPISGHVSLFWYQQALGQGPEFLTYFQNEAQLDKSGLPSDRFFAERPEGSVSTLKIQRTQQEDSAVYLCASSFLPLFSKSNQPQHFGDGTRLSIL.

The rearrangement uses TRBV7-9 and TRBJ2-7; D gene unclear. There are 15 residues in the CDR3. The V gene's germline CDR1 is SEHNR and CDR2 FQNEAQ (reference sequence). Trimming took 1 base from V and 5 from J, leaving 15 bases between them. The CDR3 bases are TGTGCCAGCAGCTTAGAAGGTGGGCCAGTGGACGAGCAGTACTTC. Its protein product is CASSLEGGPVDEQYF.

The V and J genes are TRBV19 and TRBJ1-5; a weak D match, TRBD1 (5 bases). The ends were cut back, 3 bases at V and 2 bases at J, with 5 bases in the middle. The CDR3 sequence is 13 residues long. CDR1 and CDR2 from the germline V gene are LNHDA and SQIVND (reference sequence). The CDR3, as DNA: TGTGCCAGTAGTATGGGGGGCAATCAGCCCCAGCATTTT. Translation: CASSMGGNQPQHF.

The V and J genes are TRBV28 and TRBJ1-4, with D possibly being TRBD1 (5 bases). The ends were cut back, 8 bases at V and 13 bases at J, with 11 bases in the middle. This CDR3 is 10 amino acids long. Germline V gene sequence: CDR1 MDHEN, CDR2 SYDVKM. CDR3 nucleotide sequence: TGTGCCAGCGGAACTCAGGGACTGTTTTTT. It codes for CASGTQGLFF.

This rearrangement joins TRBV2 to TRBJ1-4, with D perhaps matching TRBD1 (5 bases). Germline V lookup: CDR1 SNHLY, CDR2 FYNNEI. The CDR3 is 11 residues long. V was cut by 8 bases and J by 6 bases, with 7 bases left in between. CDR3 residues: CASQGYEKLFF. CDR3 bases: TGTGCCAGCCAGGGATATGAAAAACTGTTTTTT.

The CDR3 coding sequence is TGTGCCAGCAGTTCCACGAGGACAGGCAGGGCTTTCTTT. This gives the protein CASSSTRTGRAFF. The V call is TRBV12-3 or TRBV12-4, the J call TRBJ1-1, with 7 bases aligning to TRBD1. The CDR3 totals 13 residues. Germline trimming cut 4 bases from V and 11 bases from J; bases unmatched to any gene: 10.